This T cell receptor (beta chain) came from a study of shared clonotypes between healthy human individuals. Across the whole study: With ages of 18 to 49, the donors were a couple of women and a few men.

The study's findings and limits: Clonotype sharing across donors was expected to vary with sequencing depth. Of the naive CD4 clonotypes, around 4.7% were shared across several donors. Only blood was sampled; tissue repertoires likely differ.

Turning to this clone: Its matching antigen is unknown.

Measured with immunoSEQ multiplex PCR; TCRdb has only the in-frame clones, and not every one. The sample lists around 1.5 million clones, approximately 98% occurring once. Sequenced input: naive CD4+ T cells sorted from blood. Subset defined: CD45RA+ positively selected. This receptor was identified in a man aged 25-45 years in good health.

In DNA form, the CDR3 reads TGTGCCAGCAGTTACCGGGACAGCAAAAACATTCAGTACTTC. Amino acid sequence: CASSYRDSKNIQYF. This chain uses TRBV28 with TRBJ2-4; the match to TRBD1 covers 7 bases. The J segment lost 3 bases and the V segment lost 4 bases, leaving 3 bases of the junction unmatched. This CDR3 has 14 residues. Germline CDR1 and CDR2: MDHEN and SYDVKM.